This T cell receptor (beta chain) was recorded in a study of shared clonotypes between healthy human individuals. Germline trimming cut 5 bases from V and 8 bases from J; bases unmatched to any gene: 10. This CDR3 comprises 14 residues. Per germline, CDR1 GTSNPN and CDR2 SVGIG (reference sequence). Only in-frame clones appear in the TCRdb table, and some are missing; sequencing was by immunoSEQ multiplex PCR. The sample yields hundreds of thousands of clones, around 76% seen once. The V call is TRBV30, the J call TRBJ2-2; 8 bases match TRBD2. The sequence was obtained from a woman between 35 and 50 years old in good health. Some clones in this sample may be carry-over from other donors' samples. The sequenced sample was PBMCs. CDR3 in DNA: TGTGCCTGGGAGGTGTGGCGGGGGGCGGGGGAGCTGTTTTTT. Translating gives CAWEVWRGAGELFF. The full variable domain, rest sourced from reference TRBV30 and TRBJ2-2, is SQTIHQWPATLVQPVGSPLSLECTVEGTSNPNLYWYRQAAGRGLQLLFYSVGIGQISSEVPQNLSASRPQDRQFILSSKKLLLSDSGFYLCAWEVWRGAGELFFGEGSRLTVL.